This passage covers 32 T cell receptor beta chains from one sample sequenced in a study of CD8 T cells in ankylosing spondylitis. General study results and limits: Seemingly characteristic of ankylosing spondylitis blood was a TCR beta motif consisting of about 8 highly homologous variants.

Their target antigens are unknown. TCRdb reprocessed the 5' RACE reads with MiXCR, giving one entry per CDR3 protein. The sample carries fewer than 500,000 distinct CDR3 sequences, under 25% recorded once. The source material was blood, either unsorted or a sorted T cell fraction (not recorded which). These receptor sequences come from a male donor with ankylosing spondylitis.

This clonotype was observed a handful of times. The chain joins TRBV6-2 or TRBV6-3 to TRBJ2-1, with TRBD2 matching 7 bases. V lost 0 bases, J lost 1 base, and 6 bases stayed unmatched. The CDR3 totals 17 residues. Germline V lookup: CDR1 MNHEY, CDR2 SVGEGT. CDR3 nucleotide sequence: TGTGCCAGCAGTTACTCGATCGGCGGGAGATCCTACAATGAGCAGTTCTTC. This codes for CASSYSIGGRSYNEQFF.

This clonotype was detected ten times or more. The chain couples TRBV12-3 or TRBV12-4 to TRBJ1-5; D is ambiguous. V was trimmed by 6 bases and J by 2 bases, leaving 8 bases between them. CDR3 length: 13 residues. The CDR3 nucleotides are TGTGCCAGCAGCCTCTCGGGCAATCAGCCCCAGCATTTT. It translates to CASSLSGNQPQHF.

This chain connects TRBV19 to TRBJ1-5; no firm D call. Trimming shortened V by 5 bases and J by 2 bases, and 19 bases separated the two germline ends. The CDR3 runs to 17 residues. Germline V lookup: CDR1 LNHDA, CDR2 SQIVND (reference sequence). CDR3 amino acids: CASSRLEGSRGNQPQHF. The CDR3 nucleotides are TGTGCCAGTAGTCGGTTGGAGGGAAGTCGGGGCAATCAGCCCCAGCATTTT.

This clonotype was detected only once. The chain joins TRBV20-1 to TRBJ2-5, with D perhaps matching TRBD1 (6 bases). The germline V gene has CDR1 DFQATT and CDR2 SNEGSKA (reference sequence). This CDR3 has 13 residues. V dropped 3 bases and J dropped 2 bases, with 10 bases sitting between them. CDR3 sequence (DNA): TGCAGTGCTAGGAAGGACAGTCAAGAGACCCAGTACTTC. The encoded protein is CSARKDSQETQYF.

The chain carries TRBV20-1 and TRBJ2-1; TRBD2 might be the D (6 bases). Trimming took off 3 bases at V and 0 bases at J, with 15 bases between the two ends. The CDR3 has 16 amino acids. CDR1 and CDR2 (germline): DFQATT, SNEGSKA (reference sequence). The CDR3 reads CSASRSGFSSYNEQFF. The CDR3 DNA reads as TGCAGTGCTAGTCGGAGCGGGTTTAGCTCCTACAATGAGCAGTTCTTC.

V usage is TRBV24-1 and J usage is TRBJ1-1, with 11 bases identical to TRBD1. Looked up from germline, CDR1 is KGHDR and CDR2 is SFDVKD. With V trimmed by 3 bases and J by 6 bases, 14 bases remained unmatched. CDR3 length: 18 amino acids. The CDR3 is CATSDLRDRGGTGAEAFF. CDR3 sequence (DNA): TGTGCCACCAGTGATCTCCGGGACAGGGGGGGGACAGGCGCTGAAGCTTTCTTT.

The chain links TRBV7-2 to TRBJ1-2; 7 bases align to TRBD1. Germline CDR1 SGHTA, CDR2 FQGNSA. The CDR3 has 14 residues. The trim removed 6 bases at V and 5 bases at J, leaving 9 bases unmatched. The CDR3 spells CASSKDRASYGYTF. In nucleotides, the CDR3 is TGTGCCAGCAGTAAAGACAGGGCTTCTTATGGCTACACCTTC. Together with reference TRBV7-2 and TRBJ1-2, the CDR3 gives the full variable domain: GAGVSQSPSNKVTEKGKDVELRCDPISGHTALYWYRQSLGQGLEFLIYFQGNSAPDKSGLPSDRFSAERTGGSVSTLTIQRTQQEDSAVYLCASSKDRASYGYTFGSGTRLTVV.

V is TRBV11-1 and J is TRBJ2-1; no definite D call. The length of the CDR3 is 15 residues. Per germline, CDR1 SGHAT and CDR2 FQDESV (reference sequence). V gave up 3 bases and J gave up 0 bases, with 9 bases separating them. CDR3 sequence: CASSFSLRSYNEQFF. In DNA, the CDR3 is TGTGCCAGCAGCTTTTCCCTTCGCTCCTACAATGAGCAGTTCTTC.

The chain is built from TRBV9 and TRBJ2-3; D call uncertain. The length of the CDR3 is 15 residues. Trimming took 0 bases from V and 1 from J, leaving 9 bases between them. Per the germline V gene, CDR1 is SGDLS and CDR2 is YYNGEE. The CDR3 nucleotides are TGTGCCAGCAGCGTAGTTGCCGAGCGCACAGATACGCAGTATTTT. Translated, it gives CASSVVAERTDTQYF.

A few counts support this clonotype. The chain is built from TRBV6-1 and TRBJ2-7, with 9 bases identical to TRBD1. CDR1 and CDR2 (germline): MNHNS, SASEGT. The CDR3 contains 15 residues. J gave up 0 bases and V 8 bases, and 8 bases lay outside the gene matches. The CDR3 region has the DNA TGTGCCAGCCTTCGGGGGACAGGGTACTCCTACGAGCAGTACTTC. Translated: CASLRGTGYSYEQYF.

This clonotype came up once. This chain links TRBV2 with TRBJ1-5, with D uncertain. Germline values: CDR1 SNHLY, CDR2 FYNNEI. This CDR3 comprises 13 residues. V was trimmed by 7 bases and J by 0 bases, leaving 7 bases between them. CDR3 bases: TGTGCCAGCACCAAGATTAGCAATCAGCCCCAGCATTTT. Amino acids: CASTKISNQPQHF. Drawing the rest from reference TRBV2 and TRBJ1-5, the complete variable domain is EPEVTQTPSHQVTQMGQEVILRCVPISNHLYFYWYRQILGQKVEFLVSFYNNEISEKSEIFDDQFSVERPDGSNFTLKIRSTKLEDSAMYFCASTKISNQPQHFGDGTRLSIL.

The rearrangement uses TRBV5-1 and TRBJ2-1; 7 bases map to TRBD1. The germline gives CDR1 SGHRS, CDR2 YFSETQ. V trimming: 4 bases; J trimming: 7 bases; junction bases outside the gene matches: 8. The CDR3 length is 14 residues. This CDR3 is CASSRVTGTNEQFF. The CDR3 DNA is TGCGCCAGCAGCCGTGTGACAGGGACGAATGAGCAGTTCTTC.

This clonotype was counted only a few times. An end of the junction does not agree with germline; a read error may underlie this. The chain carries TRBV7-7 and TRBJ2-7, with 7 positions matching TRBD1. The CDR3 has 15 residues. Germline lookup yields CDR1 SSHAT and CDR2 FNYEAQ (reference sequence). CDR3 bases: TGTGCTAGCAGCTCGAACAGGGGTCCCGCCTACGAGCAGTACTTC. Translation: CASSSNRGPAYEQYF.

This clonotype was recorded a few times. The chain has TRBV7-7 and TRBJ2-5; 9 positions agree with TRBD1. This CDR3 is 15 amino acids long. The V gene's germline CDR1 is SSHAT and CDR2 FNYEAQ (reference sequence). V was pared by 5 bases and J by 5 bases, with 9 bases of the junction left unmatched. The CDR3 reads CASSPGTGLGETQYF. In nucleotides, the CDR3 is TGTGCCAGCAGCCCCGGGACAGGGTTGGGGGAGACCCAGTACTTC.

The chain carries TRBV29-1 and TRBJ2-1; 9 bases are shared with TRBD2. CDR1 SQVTM and CDR2 ANQGSEA come from the germline V gene. The CDR3 runs 16 residues. Germline trimming cut 0 bases from V and 7 bases from J; bases unmatched to any gene: 10. This chain's CDR3 is CSVEDWGGRAINEQFF. The CDR3 DNA reads as TGCAGCGTTGAAGATTGGGGCGGGAGGGCCATAAATGAGCAGTTCTTC.

The J gene is TRBJ2-1, the V gene TRBV7-3; weak D call: TRBD2 (5 bases). CDR1 and CDR2 from the germline V gene are SGHTA and FQGTGA. V gave up 5 bases and J gave up 7 bases, with 9 bases separating them. CDR3 length: 12 amino acids. CDR3 sequence (DNA): TGTGCCAGCAGCCGACCGGGAAATGAGCAGTTCTTC. Translated: CASSRPGNEQFF.

This clonotype was seen a few times. V is TRBV7-9 and J is TRBJ2-7; TRBD1 agrees at 7 bases. The V gene end was trimmed by 4 bases and the J gene end by 6 bases; junction bases not matched to a gene: 15. Germline values: CDR1 SEHNR, CDR2 FQNEAQ (reference sequence). The CDR3 loop spans 16 amino acids. The CDR3 DNA reads as TGTGCCAGCAGCTCACCCCGACAGGGATCGTCGTTCGAGCAGTACTTC. Amino acids: CASSSPRQGSSFEQYF.

The table lists this clonotype with a count of one. The rearrangement joins TRBV14 to TRBJ1-3; D unclear. Germline CDR1 reads SGHDN; CDR2 reads FVKESK. The CDR3 totals 15 residues. Trimming took off 4 bases at V and 1 base at J, with 11 bases between the two ends. CDR3 bases: TGTGCCAGCAGCCCCGGCAGCCTGTCTGGAAACACCATATATTTT. Its protein product is CASSPGSLSGNTIYF.

CDR3 DNA: TGCGCCAGCAGCTTGGACAGTCAGATACTCTACGAGCAGTACTTC. This encodes CASSLDSQILYEQYF. The genes are TRBV5-1 and TRBJ2-7; no definite D call. V dropped 0 bases and J dropped 3 bases, with 13 bases sitting between them. In germline, CDR1 is SGHRS, CDR2 YFSETQ. The CDR3 sequence is 15 residues long.

This clonotype was seen more than once but under ten times. The CDR3 nucleotides read TGCAGTGCTAGCGGGACACGTTATGGCTACACCTTC. As protein: CSASGTRYGYTF. The J gene is TRBJ1-2, the V gene TRBV20-1; D perhaps matches TRBD1 (6 bases). This CDR3 comprises 12 residues. Per germline, CDR1 DFQATT and CDR2 SNEGSKA (reference sequence). V was pared by 3 bases and J by 5 bases, with 10 bases between.

The rearrangement joins TRBV12-5 to TRBJ2-5; D remains unclear. Trimming pared 4 bases from V and 5 bases from J, leaving 8 bases between. CDR1 and CDR2 from the germline V gene are LGHNT and FRNRAP. This CDR3 contains 12 residues. For the CDR3, the DNA is TGTGCTAGTGGTTCTTCCTGGGAGACCCAGTACTTC. Residues: CASGSSWETQYF.

The chain recombines TRBV20-1 with TRBJ2-3; 10 bases match TRBD2. Germline CDR1 is DFQATT and CDR2 is SNEGSKA (reference sequence). V lost 5 bases to trimming and J lost 1 base; unmatched junction nucleotides: 3. CDR3 length equals 14 residues. The CDR3 nucleotides are TGCAGTGCTGGAACTAGCGGGGGCACAGATACGCAGTATTTT. This gives the protein CSAGTSGGTDTQYF.

The chain combines TRBV24-1 with TRBJ2-7; TRBD1 matches 10 bases. Germline assignment: CDR1 KGHDR and CDR2 SFDVKD. This CDR3 spans 17 amino acids. V trimming: 9 bases; J trimming: 3 bases; junction bases outside the gene matches: 16. DNA for the CDR3: TGTGCCACCGAACCCGGGACAGGGGTCCGGATGTACTACGAGCAGTACTTC. Translating it yields CATEPGTGVRMYYEQYF.

The chain combines TRBV7-2 with TRBJ2-1; 8 bases are shared with TRBD2. With 0 bases clipped from V and 8 bases from J, the junction kept 6 bases outside the gene matches. The CDR3 is 15 residues long. In germline, CDR1 is SGHTA, CDR2 FQGNSA. The chain's CDR3 is CASSLAGTRAHEQFF. The DNA for the CDR3 is TGTGCCAGCAGCTTAGCCGGGACTAGAGCCCATGAGCAGTTCTTC.

The chain links TRBV20-1 to TRBJ2-1, with TRBD2 identical over 9 bases. Germline V gives CDR1 DFQATT, CDR2 SNEGSKA (reference sequence). CDR3 length: 14 amino acids. V was clipped by 3 bases and J by 10 bases; unmatched bases: 10. This chain's CDR3 is CSASPSGEHAEQFF. CDR3 DNA: TGCAGTGCTAGCCCTAGCGGGGAGCATGCGGAGCAGTTCTTC.

The gene calls are TRBV12-3 or TRBV12-4 and TRBJ1-1; 8 positions match TRBD1. This CDR3 has 14 amino acids. V was pared by 5 bases and J by 6 bases, with 8 bases of the junction left unmatched. The CDR3 reads CASSLGQGRAEAFF. The CDR3 nucleotides are TGTGCCAGCAGTCTAGGACAGGGTCGGGCTGAAGCTTTCTTT.

The rearrangement uses TRBV20-1 and TRBJ2-7, with D tentatively TRBD1 or TRBD2 (5 bases each). Germline CDR1 is DFQATT and CDR2 is SNEGSKA (reference sequence). The length of the CDR3 is 13 residues. CDR3 sequence reads: CSCPGTFSYEQYF. In nucleotides, the CDR3 is TGCAGCTGTCCCGGGACCTTCTCCTACGAGCAGTACTTC.

This clonotype was seen more than once but under ten times. The CDR3 sequence: CASSKEGVPDNEQFF. The CDR3 region has the DNA TGTGCCAGCAGCAAGGAAGGGGTTCCCGACAATGAGCAGTTCTTC. The chain is built from TRBV21-1 and TRBJ2-1; the D call in the table, TRBD1, was not verified against the DNA. TRBV21-1 is shown as a pseudogene. This CDR3 is 15 amino acids long.

This clonotype was observed a few times. The rearrangement links TRBV7-3 to TRBJ2-1; no firm D call. Germline V gene data show CDR1 as SGHTA and CDR2 as FQGTGA. The V end was cut by 5 bases, the J end by 1 base, with 9 bases between. This CDR3 is built from 14 residues. CDR3 region: CASSPVGSYNEQFF. The CDR3 nucleotides are TGTGCCAGCAGCCCCGTAGGGTCCTACAATGAGCAGTTCTTC.

This clonotype was detected ten times or more. The J gene is TRBJ2-1, the V gene TRBV7-3; TRBD2 matches at 9 bases. V trimming: 5 bases; J trimming: 4 bases; junction bases outside the gene matches: 6. The CDR3 length is 15 residues. Germline CDR1 reads SGHTA; CDR2 reads FQGTGA. The CDR3 loop reads CASSPRAGGYNEQFF. CDR3 coding DNA: TGTGCCAGCAGCCCGCGTGCGGGGGGGTACAATGAGCAGTTCTTC.

The chain combines TRBV19 with TRBJ2-4, with D tentatively TRBD2 (7 bases). Germline lookup yields CDR1 LNHDA and CDR2 SQIVND (reference sequence). The germline V and J ends were trimmed by 4 bases and 8 bases, with 9 bases remaining between them. The CDR3 spans 12 residues. The CDR3 is CASSRGGHIQYF. The CDR3 DNA is TGTGCCAGTAGTAGGGGGGGGCACATTCAGTACTTC.

This clonotype came up a few times. The V and J genes are TRBV27 and TRBJ2-1, with 13 bases aligning to TRBD2. J was trimmed by 2 bases and V by 6 bases; bases with no gene match: 10. From germline, CDR1 is MNHEY and CDR2 SMNVEV (reference sequence). This CDR3 spans 18 amino acids. The CDR3 reads CASRKLAGGSQAYNEQFF. The CDR3 DNA follows: TGTGCCAGCAGAAAACTAGCGGGAGGGTCTCAGGCCTACAATGAGCAGTTCTTC.